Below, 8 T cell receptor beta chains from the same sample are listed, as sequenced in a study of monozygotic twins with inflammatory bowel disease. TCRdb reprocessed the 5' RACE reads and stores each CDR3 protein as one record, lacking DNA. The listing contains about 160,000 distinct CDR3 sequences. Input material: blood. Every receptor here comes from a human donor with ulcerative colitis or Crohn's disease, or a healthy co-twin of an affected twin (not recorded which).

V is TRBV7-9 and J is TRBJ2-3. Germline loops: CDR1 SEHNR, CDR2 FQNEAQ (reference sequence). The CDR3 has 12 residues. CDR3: CASRRNGDTQYF.

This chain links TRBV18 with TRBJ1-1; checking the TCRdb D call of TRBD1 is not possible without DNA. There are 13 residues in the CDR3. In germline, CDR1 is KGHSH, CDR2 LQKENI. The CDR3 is CASSSGTTTEAFF.

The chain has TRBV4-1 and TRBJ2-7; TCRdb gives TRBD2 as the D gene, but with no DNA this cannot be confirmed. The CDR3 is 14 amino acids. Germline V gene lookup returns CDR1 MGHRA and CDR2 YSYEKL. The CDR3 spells CASSQAGGAYEQYF.

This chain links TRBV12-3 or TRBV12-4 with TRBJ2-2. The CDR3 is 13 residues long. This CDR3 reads CASSRQSTGELFF.

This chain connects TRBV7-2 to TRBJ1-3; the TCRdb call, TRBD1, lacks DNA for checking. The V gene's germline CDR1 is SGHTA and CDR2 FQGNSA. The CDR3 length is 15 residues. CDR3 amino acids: CASSFTGSPGNTIYF.

CDR3 residues: CASSTGLQGYGYTF. V gene TRBV5-6 combines with J gene TRBJ1-2. The CDR3 runs to 14 residues. The V gene's germline CDR1 is SGHDT and CDR2 YYEEEE. Full variable domain (rest looked up from reference TRBV5-6 and TRBJ1-2): DAGVTQSPTHLIKTRGQQVTLRCSPKSGHDTVSWYQQALGQGPQFIFQYYEEEERQRGNFPDRFSGHQFPNYSSELNVNALLLGDSALYLCASSTGLQGYGYTFGSGTRLTVV.

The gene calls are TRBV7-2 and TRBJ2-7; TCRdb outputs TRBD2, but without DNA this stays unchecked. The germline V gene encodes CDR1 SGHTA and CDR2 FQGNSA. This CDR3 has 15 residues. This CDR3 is CASSTGGGLIYEQYF.

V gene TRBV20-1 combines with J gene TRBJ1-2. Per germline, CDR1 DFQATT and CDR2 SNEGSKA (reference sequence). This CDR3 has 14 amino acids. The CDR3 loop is CSARVWGENYGYTF.